The clone carrying this T cell receptor beta chain was observed a handful of times. Antigen unknown. Previously described methods with listed TCR primers produced the bulk TCR libraries. MiXCR, applied by TCRdb to the PCR reads, yields one record per CDR3 protein. The sample has about 500,000 distinct CDR3 sequences; roughly 26% are singletons. The data belong to a study of molecular identifiers for immune sequencing clone quantification. Study as a whole: In replicates, RNA from 20,000 or 100,000 naive CD8 cells was split five ways, four sequenced.

Study-level findings and limits: Spiked Jurkat TCR RNA equal to one cell could reportedly be picked out among 900,000 to 1,000,000 naive cells.

This CDR3 has 15 residues. The germline V gene has CDR1 MNHEY and CDR2 SVGEGT. V was pared by 3 bases and J by 8 bases, with 17 bases between. Libraries of naive CD8 T cells were made from around 20,000 to 1,000,000 sorted cells. They used 10%, 30% or 50% RNA. Sequencing input: naive CD8+ T cells from blood, with Jurkat cell RNA spiked in. Regarding subset: FACS-sorted CD8+CD4-CCR7+CD45RA+ naive T cells. The TCR sequence derives from a human donor in good health. Some libraries in this study had Jurkat cell RNA spiked in. The gene calls are TRBV6-2 or TRBV6-3 and TRBJ2-1, with D possibly called TRBD1 or TRBD2 (6 bases each). DNA of the CDR3: TGTGCCAGCAGTTATATCCCGGGGGCCCGGGATGAGCAGTTCTTC. Its translation is CASSYIPGARDEQFF.